This is a list of T cell receptor beta chains from one sample in a study of cytomegalovirus exposure and HLA in healthy donors. Measured with immunoSEQ multiplex PCR; TCRdb has only the in-frame clones, and not every one. The table lists more than 150,000 clones, 80% of them singletons, with roughly 0.7% in the top ten. Material for sequencing was PBMCs. The receptors originated from a boy between 10 and 17 years old in good health and CMV-seronegative. Each CDR3 is given with its conserved first and last residue. Each record gives: J gene, clone size, V gene, D gene, CDR3 protein, CDR3 DNA. D genes are given only for firm matches. The listing skips clone size in some rows; elsewhere it reads once, few, many or a size class.

TRBJ1-1	.	TRBV18	TRBD1	CASSHRGRSDTEAFF	TGTGCCAGCTCACATAGGGGGCGTTCGGACACTGAAGCTTTCTTT
TRBJ1-3	.	TRBV30	.	CAWSLGAAGNTIYF	TGTGCCTGGAGTCTGGGGGCAGCTGGAAACACCATATATTTT
TRBJ2-3	.	TRBV7-9	TRBD2	CASSLEPLAGSTDTQYF	TGTGCCAGCAGCTTAGAGCCCCTAGCGGGCTCCACAGATACGCAGTATTTT
TRBJ1-2	.	TRBV7-2	.	CASSLEPGHGYTF	TGTGCCAGCAGCTTAGAGCCAGGGCATGGCTACACCTTC
TRBJ2-1	.	TRBV9	TRBD2	CASSLDGGGLADPNEQFF	TGTGCCAGCAGCCTCGATGGCGGGGGACTAGCGGACCCCAATGAGCAGTTCTTC
TRBJ1-1	.	TRBV11-1	.	CASSSVEDSWTEAFF	TGTGCCAGCAGCTCGGTTGAGGACAGCTGGACTGAAGCTTTCTTT
TRBJ2-7	.	TRBV10-1	.	CATGTLSSYEQYF	TGCGCCACGGGGACACTAAGCTCCTACGAGCAGTACTTC
TRBJ2-7	.	TRBV6-6	.	CASAEGFSYEQYF	TGTGCCAGCGCAGAGGGCTTCTCCTACGAGCAGTACTTC
TRBJ1-6	.	TRBV18	TRBD1	CASSDREESPLHF	TGTGCCAGCTCCGACAGGGAGGAATCACCCCTCCACTTT
TRBJ2-7	.	TRBV19	TRBD1	CASSPGQGLEQYF	TGTGCCAGTAGCCCAGGACAGGGACTCGAGCAGTACTTC
TRBJ2-1	.	TRBV9	TRBD2	CASSASAGGHNEQFF	TGTGCCAGCAGCGCCTCGGCGGGAGGACACAATGAGCAGTTCTTC
TRBJ1-1	.	TRBV10-3	TRBD1	CAISGTGLNTEAFF	TGTGCCATCAGTGGGACAGGGTTGAACACTGAAGCTTTCTTT
TRBJ2-7	few	TRBV7-9	TRBD2	CASSLVRGAAYEQYF	TGTGCCAGCAGCTTAGTGCGGGGGGCGGCCTACGAGCAGTACTTC
TRBJ2-7	.	TRBV29-1	.	CSVEVSGVYEQYF	TGCAGCGTTGAAGTTTCGGGGGTCTACGAGCAGTACTTC
TRBJ2-5	.	TRBV6-1	TRBD1	CASSEFGTGGPFGMGETQYF	TGTGCCAGCAGTGAATTTGGGACAGGGGGCCCCTTTGGAATGGGGGAGACCCAGTACTTC
TRBJ2-1	.	TRBV6-4	.	CASSDSTGLEQFF	TGTGCCAGCAGTGACTCCACAGGGCTTGAGCAGTTCTTC
TRBJ1-4	.	TRBV7-2	TRBD1	CASSLVAGGGPNEKLFF	TGTGCCAGCAGCTTAGTGGCAGGGGGAGGCCCCAATGAAAAACTGTTTTTT
TRBJ1-1	.	TRBV7-9	TRBD1	CASRPTGADKANTEAFF	TGTGCCAGCAGACCGACAGGGGCCGACAAAGCGAACACTGAAGCTTTCTTT
TRBJ1-1	.	TRBV19	.	CASSTRTENTEAFF	TGTGCCAGTAGTACCCGGACAGAGAACACTGAAGCTTTCTTT
TRBJ2-5	.	TRBV10-3	TRBD1	CAIAGDRGEETQYF	TGTGCCATCGCCGGGGACAGGGGTGAGGAGACCCAGTACTTC
TRBJ2-5	.	TRBV15	TRBD1	CATSRTGAETQYF	TGTGCCACCAGCAGAACAGGGGCAGAGACCCAGTACTTC
TRBJ1-6	.	TRBV9	.	CASSSGSHSPNSPLHF	TGTGCCAGCAGCTCCGGGTCCCATTCCCCAAATTCCCCCCTCCACTTT
TRBJ2-3	once	TRBV19	.	CASSDPGRGYADTQYF	TGTGCCAGTAGTGACCCCGGGAGAGGGTACGCAGATACGCAGTATTTT
TRBJ2-7	.	TRBV6-1	.	CASSTTLLTYEQYF	TGTGCCAGTTCAACTACTTTATTAACCTACGAGCAGTACTTC
TRBJ1-4	few	TRBV11-2	.	CASSFGGINEKLFF	TGTGCCAGCAGCTTCGGGGGTATTAATGAAAAACTGTTTTTT
TRBJ1-1	.	TRBV15	.	CATSAQENTEAFF	TGTGCCACGAGTGCTCAGGAGAACACTGAAGCTTTCTTT
TRBJ1-3	.	TRBV2	.	CASKILSSGNTIYF	TGTGCCAGCAAAATACTGAGCTCTGGAAACACCATATATTTT
TRBJ1-2	.	TRBV7-9	.	CASSLRSDTINYGYTF	TGTGCCAGCAGCTTAAGGTCGGACACGATTAACTATGGCTACACCTTC
TRBJ2-5	.	TRBV5-1	.	CASSFSGLAETQYF	TGCGCCAGCAGCTTTTCAGGGTTGGCGGAGACCCAGTACTTC
TRBJ1-1	.	TRBV6-6	.	CASSYVPTRAKSEAFF	TGTGCCAGCAGTTACGTCCCAACGAGGGCCAAGTCTGAAGCTTTCTTT
TRBJ1-2	.	TRBV7-2	.	CASSLAGKGNYGYTF	TGTGCCAGCAGCTTAGCCGGCAAGGGGAACTATGGCTACACCTTC
TRBJ1-5	few	TRBV30	.	CAWSVGLSNQPQHF	TGTGCCTGGAGTGTCGGACTTAGCAATCAGCCCCAGCATTTT
TRBJ2-1	.	TRBV13	TRBD2	CASSRTSGVYNEQFF	TGTGCCAGCAGCCGCACTAGCGGGGTATACAATGAGCAGTTCTTC
TRBJ2-7	once	TRBV9	.	CASSSRYSYEQYF	TGTGCCAGCAGCTCCCGTTACTCCTACGAGCAATACTTC
TRBJ2-5	.	TRBV5-4	.	CASSLEQVFLGPETQYF	TGTGCCAGCAGCTTGGAACAGGTCTTTTTAGGTCCAGAGACCCAGTACTTC
TRBJ2-7	.	TRBV11-1	TRBD1	CASSPRGGQVDSHEQYF	TGTGCCAGCAGCCCAAGAGGGGGACAGGTCGATAGCCACGAGCAGTACTTC
TRBJ2-5	.	TRBV6-5	.	CASSYSGEAETQYF	TGTGCCAGCAGTTACTCTGGGGAGGCTGAGACCCAGTACTTC
TRBJ1-2	.	TRBV29-1	TRBD1	CSVEEFRDRDGYTF	TGCAGCGTTGAAGAATTCCGGGACAGGGATGGCTACACCTTC
TRBJ2-3	.	TRBV9	TRBD1	CASSPRTGLSTDTQYF	TGTGCCAGCAGCCCTCGGACAGGGCTTAGCACAGATACGCAGTATTTT
TRBJ2-3	once	TRBV5-4	TRBD2	CASIRGGESGTDTQYF	TGTGCCAGCATCCGGGGGGGCGAGTCTGGCACAGATACGCAGTATTTT
TRBJ2-3	.	TRBV5-4	.	CASGRDLSTDTQYF	TGTGCCAGCGGGCGGGACCTAAGCACAGATACGCAGTATTTT
TRBJ2-7	.	TRBV20-1	.	CSAIRGYEQYF	TGCAGTGCTATAAGGGGGTACGAGCAGTACTTC
TRBJ1-1	once	TRBV21-1	.	CASSKISRSPEAFF	TGTGCCAGCAGCAAAATCTCCCGGAGCCCTGAAGCTTTCTTT
TRBJ2-1	.	TRBV13	TRBD1	CASSLGGQGDEQFF	TGTGCCAGCAGCTTAGGGGGACAGGGAGATGAGCAGTTCTTC
TRBJ1-6	.	TRBV5-1	.	CASSLAGANNSPLHF	TGCGCCAGCAGCTTGGCAGGGGCCAATAATTCACCCCTCCACTTT
TRBJ1-2	.	TRBV19	.	CASSSPRGNYGYTF	TGTGCCAGTAGTAGCCCGCGGGGTAACTATGGCTACACCTTC
TRBJ1-1	few	TRBV30	TRBD1	CACDRATEAFF	TGTGCCTGTGACAGGGCCACTGAAGCTTTCTTT
TRBJ1-1	.	TRBV18	TRBD1	CASSPPGQAGRMSEAFF	TGTGCCAGCTCACCACCGGGACAGGCAGGGAGAATGTCTGAAGCTTTCTTT
TRBJ2-7	.	TRBV11-3	.	CASSRRQGIYEQYF	TGTGCCAGCAGCCGCAGGCAGGGGATATACGAGCAGTACTTC
TRBJ2-5	.	TRBV7-2	.	CASSQSETQYF	TGTGCCAGCAGCCAAAGCGAGACCCAGTACTTC
TRBJ2-3	.	TRBV10-3	.	CAISGQVTDTQYF	TGTGCCATCAGTGGACAGGTAACAGATACGCAGTATTTT
TRBJ1-5	.	TRBV7-9	.	CASSLYRGTLADQPQHF	TGTGCCAGCAGCTTATATCGCGGGACTCTTGCGGATCAGCCCCAGCATTTT
TRBJ2-3	.	TRBV2	.	CASSRRSLTDTQYF	TGTGCCAGCAGTCGGCGGAGCCTCACAGATACGCAGTATTTT
TRBJ2-5	.	TRBV14	TRBD1	CASSHPGQGEETQYF	TGTGCCAGCAGCCACCCAGGACAGGGAGAAGAGACCCAGTACTTC